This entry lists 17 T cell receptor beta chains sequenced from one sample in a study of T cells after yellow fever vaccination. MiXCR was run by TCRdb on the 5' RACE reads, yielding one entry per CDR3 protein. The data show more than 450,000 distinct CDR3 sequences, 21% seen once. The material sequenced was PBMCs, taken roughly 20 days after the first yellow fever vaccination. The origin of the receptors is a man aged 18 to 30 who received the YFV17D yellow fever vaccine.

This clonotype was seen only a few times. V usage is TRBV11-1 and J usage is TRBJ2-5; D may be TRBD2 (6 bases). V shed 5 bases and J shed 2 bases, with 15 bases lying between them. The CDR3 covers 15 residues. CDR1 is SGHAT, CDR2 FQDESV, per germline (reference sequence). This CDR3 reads CASSQRRGRQETQYF. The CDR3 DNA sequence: TGTGCCAGCAGCCAACGGCGGGGTCGACAAGAGACCCAGTACTTC. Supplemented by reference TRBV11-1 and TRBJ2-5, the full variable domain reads EAEVAQSPRYKITEKSQAVAFWCDPISGHATLYWYRQILGQGPELLVQFQDESVVDDSQLPKDRFSAERLKGVDSTLKIQPAELGDSAMYLCASSQRRGRQETQYFGPGTRLLVL.

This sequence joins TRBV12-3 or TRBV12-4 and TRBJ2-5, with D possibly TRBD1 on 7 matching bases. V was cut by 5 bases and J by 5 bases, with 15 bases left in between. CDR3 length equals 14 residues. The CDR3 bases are TGTGCCAGCAGTCAGGGGGGCCTAAGGGAGACCCAGTACTTC. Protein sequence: CASSQGGLRETQYF.

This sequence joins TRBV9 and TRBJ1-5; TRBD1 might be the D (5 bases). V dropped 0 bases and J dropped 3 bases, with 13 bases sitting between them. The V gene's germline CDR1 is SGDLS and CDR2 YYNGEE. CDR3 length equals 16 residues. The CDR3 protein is CASSVVGGGANQPQHF. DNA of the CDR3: TGTGCCAGCAGCGTAGTCGGCGGAGGGGCCAATCAGCCCCAGCATTTT.

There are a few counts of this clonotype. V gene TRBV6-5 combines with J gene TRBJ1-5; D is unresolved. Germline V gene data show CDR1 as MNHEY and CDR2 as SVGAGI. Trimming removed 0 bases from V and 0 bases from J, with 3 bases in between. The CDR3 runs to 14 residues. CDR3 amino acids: CASSYSRSNQPQHF. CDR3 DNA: TGTGCCAGCAGTTACTCGCGTAGCAATCAGCCCCAGCATTTT.

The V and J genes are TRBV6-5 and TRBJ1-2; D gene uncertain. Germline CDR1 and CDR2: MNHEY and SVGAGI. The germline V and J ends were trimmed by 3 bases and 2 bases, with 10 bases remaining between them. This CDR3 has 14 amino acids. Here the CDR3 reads CASSYYGLNYGYTF. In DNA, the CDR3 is TGTGCCAGCAGTTATTATGGGTTAAACTATGGCTACACCTTC.

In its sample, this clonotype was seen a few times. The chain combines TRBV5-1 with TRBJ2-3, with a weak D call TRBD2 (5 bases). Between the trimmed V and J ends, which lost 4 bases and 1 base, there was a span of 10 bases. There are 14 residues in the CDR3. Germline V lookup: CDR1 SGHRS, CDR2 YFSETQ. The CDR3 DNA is TGCGCCAGCAGCCCCGAGGGCCGCACAGATACGCAGTATTTT. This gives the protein CASSPEGRTDTQYF.

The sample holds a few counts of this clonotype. The DNA of the CDR3 is TGCGCCAGCAGCTTGGGGACAGGGGGTAACACTGAAGCTTTCTTT. This gives the protein CASSLGTGGNTEAFF. The chain carries TRBV5-1 and TRBJ1-1, with 10 bases aligning to TRBD1. This CDR3 contains 15 residues. V lost 0 bases, J lost 2 bases, and 1 base stayed unmatched. Germline loops: CDR1 SGHRS, CDR2 YFSETQ.

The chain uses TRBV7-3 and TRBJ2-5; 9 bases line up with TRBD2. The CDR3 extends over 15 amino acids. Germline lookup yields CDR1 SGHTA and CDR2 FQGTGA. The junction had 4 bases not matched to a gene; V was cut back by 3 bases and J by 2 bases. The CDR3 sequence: CASSLHLAGQETQYF. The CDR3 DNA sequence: TGTGCCAGCAGCTTGCATCTAGCGGGGCAAGAGACCCAGTACTTC. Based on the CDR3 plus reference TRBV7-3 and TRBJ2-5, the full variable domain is GAGVSQTPSNKVTEKGKYVELRCDPISGHTALYWYRQSLGQGPEFLIYFQGTGAADDSGLPNDRFFAVRPEGSVSTLKIQRTERGDSAVYLCASSLHLAGQETQYFGPGTRLLVL.

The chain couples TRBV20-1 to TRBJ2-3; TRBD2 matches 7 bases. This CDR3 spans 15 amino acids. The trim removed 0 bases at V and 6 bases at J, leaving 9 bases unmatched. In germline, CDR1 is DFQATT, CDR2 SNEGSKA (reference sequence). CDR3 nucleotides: TGCAGTGCTAGAGATCCCCGGGGGGAGGGGGATACGCAGTATTTT. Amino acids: CSARDPRGEGDTQYF.

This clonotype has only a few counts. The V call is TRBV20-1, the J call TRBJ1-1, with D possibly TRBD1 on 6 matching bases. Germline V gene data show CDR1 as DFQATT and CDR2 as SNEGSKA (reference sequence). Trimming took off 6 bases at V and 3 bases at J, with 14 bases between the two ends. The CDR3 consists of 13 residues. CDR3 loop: CSATGQPYTEAFF. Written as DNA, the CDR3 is TGCAGTGCCACAGGACAGCCCTACACTGAAGCTTTCTTT.

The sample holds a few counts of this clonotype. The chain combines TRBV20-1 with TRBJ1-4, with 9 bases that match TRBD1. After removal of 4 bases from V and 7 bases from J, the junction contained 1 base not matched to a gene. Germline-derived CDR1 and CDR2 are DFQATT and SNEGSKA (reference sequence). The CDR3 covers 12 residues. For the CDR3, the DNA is TGCAGTGCTACGACAGGGGGTGAAAAACTGTTTTTT. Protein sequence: CSATTGGEKLFF.

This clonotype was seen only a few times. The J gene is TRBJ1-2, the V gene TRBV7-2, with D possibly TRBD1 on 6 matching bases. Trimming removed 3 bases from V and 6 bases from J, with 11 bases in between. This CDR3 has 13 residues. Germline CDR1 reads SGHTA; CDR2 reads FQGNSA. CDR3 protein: CASSLSKGDGYTF. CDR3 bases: TGTGCCAGCAGCTTGAGCAAGGGGGATGGCTACACCTTC.

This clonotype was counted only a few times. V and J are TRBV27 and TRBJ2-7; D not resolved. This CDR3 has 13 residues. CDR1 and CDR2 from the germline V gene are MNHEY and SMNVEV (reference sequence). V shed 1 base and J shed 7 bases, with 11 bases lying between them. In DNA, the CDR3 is TGTGCCAGCAGTTTATTGGGCGGAGCAGAGCAGTACGTC. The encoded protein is CASSLLGGAEQYV.

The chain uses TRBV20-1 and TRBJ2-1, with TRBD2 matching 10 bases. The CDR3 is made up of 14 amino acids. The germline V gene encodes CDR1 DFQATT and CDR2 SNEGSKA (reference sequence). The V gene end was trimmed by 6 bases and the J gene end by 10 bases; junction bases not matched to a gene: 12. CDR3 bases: TGCAGTGCCGCGAGTGCTAGCGGGGGCCCGGAGCAGTTCTTC. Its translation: CSAASASGGPEQFF.

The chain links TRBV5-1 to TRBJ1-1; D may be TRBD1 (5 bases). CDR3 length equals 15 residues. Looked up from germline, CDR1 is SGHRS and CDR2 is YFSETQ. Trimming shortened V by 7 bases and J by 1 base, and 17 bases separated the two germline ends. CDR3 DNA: TGCGCCAGCTATGTTAATCTTGGGGGGAACACTGAAGCTTTCTTT. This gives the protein CASYVNLGGNTEAFF.

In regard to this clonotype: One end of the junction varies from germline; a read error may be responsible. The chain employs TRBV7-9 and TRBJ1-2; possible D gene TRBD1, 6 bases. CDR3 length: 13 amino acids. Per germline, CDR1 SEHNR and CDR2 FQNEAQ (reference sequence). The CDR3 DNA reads TGTGCCAGCAGCTTAGATCGGTTACAGGGAGCCAGCTTC. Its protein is CASSLDRLQGASF.

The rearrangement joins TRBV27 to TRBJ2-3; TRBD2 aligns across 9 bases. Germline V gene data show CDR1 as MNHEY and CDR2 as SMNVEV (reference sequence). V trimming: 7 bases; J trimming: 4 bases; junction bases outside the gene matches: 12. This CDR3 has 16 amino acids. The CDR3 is CASKTGWRGGPDTQYF. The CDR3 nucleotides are TGTGCCAGCAAGACAGGGTGGCGGGGGGGGCCAGATACGCAGTATTTT.